In its sample, the clone carrying this T cell receptor beta chain was seen a few times. This specimen comes from a study of CD4 and CD8 cells across lung adenocarcinoma regions. The patients had localized lung adenocarcinoma, a non-small cell subtype. TCRdb reprocessed the PCR reads with MiXCR, giving one entry per CDR3 protein. The sample has some 20,000 distinct CDR3 sequences; 50% to 55% are singletons. Trimming removed 3 bases at V and 3 bases at J, with 7 bases between. This CDR3 is built from 13 residues. Germline V gives CDR1 MNHEY, CDR2 SMNVEV (reference sequence). This clonotype originated in a female donor with lung adenocarcinoma. The CD4 and CD8 labels of this study may be unreliable. The chain is built from TRBV27 and TRBJ2-3; a weak D match, TRBD2 (5 bases). Sequencing was performed on CD8+ T cells from the center of a lung tumor. In DNA, the CDR3 is TGTGCCAGCAGTTTTCGGGGAACAGATACGCAGTATTTT. Protein product: CASSFRGTDTQYF.